The rows below give T cell receptor beta chains drawn from one sample of a study of blood T cell repertoires in COVID-19. Data came from immunoSEQ multiplex PCR; TCRdb stores just in-frame clones and leaves some out. The sample has 250,000 to 350,000 clones; about nine tenths are singletons. The sequenced sample consisted of peripheral blood. These receptors were taken from a woman between 40 and 50 years old who had recovered from COVID-19. Each CDR3 is given with its conserved first and last residue. The D gene is left open where the match is weak. Clone size is stated in some rows and not others, as once, few, many or a class when expanded.

d_gene: TRBD1; j_gene: TRBJ2-7; len: 16; abundance: .; v_gene: TRBV11-2; CDR3nt: TGTGCCAGCAGCTTATCCCTGGACAGGGGTCGGTACGAGCAGTACTTC; CDR3aa: CASSLSLDRGRYEQYF
d_gene: .; j_gene: TRBJ2-7; len: 16; abundance: .; v_gene: TRBV6-2/TRBV6-3; CDR3nt: TGTGCCAGCAGTTATTCAGAGAGCCCCAGGGCCTACGAGCAGTACTTC; CDR3aa: CASSYSESPRAYEQYF
d_gene: TRBD2; j_gene: TRBJ2-7; len: 16; abundance: .; v_gene: TRBV5-1; CDR3nt: TGCGCCAGCAGCCCCGGGACTAGCGGCCCTACCTACGAGCAGTACTTC; CDR3aa: CASSPGTSGPTYEQYF
d_gene: TRBD2; j_gene: TRBJ2-1; len: 15; abundance: once; v_gene: TRBV10-3; CDR3nt: TGTGCCATCAAAACGGGACTAGCGGGAGGGGATGAGCAGTTCTTC; CDR3aa: CAIKTGLAGGDEQFF
d_gene: TRBD2; j_gene: TRBJ2-1; len: 17; abundance: .; v_gene: TRBV7-9; CDR3nt: TGTGCCAGCAGCTTATGGGTGTCTAGCGGGACCCACAATGAGCAGTTCTTC; CDR3aa: CASSLWVSSGTHNEQFF
d_gene: TRBD2; j_gene: TRBJ2-2; len: 16; abundance: .; v_gene: TRBV23-1; CDR3nt: TGCGCCAGCAGTCAATCCGGCCTTAGCGGGAAGGGGGAGCTGTTTTTT; CDR3aa: CASSQSGLSGKGELFF
d_gene: .; j_gene: TRBJ2-7; len: 13; abundance: few; v_gene: TRBV2; CDR3nt: TGTGCCAGCAGTGATGACCAGGGCTACGAGCAGTACTTC; CDR3aa: CASSDDQGYEQYF
d_gene: TRBD1; j_gene: TRBJ2-2; len: 14; abundance: .; v_gene: TRBV13; CDR3nt: TGTGCCAGCAGCTTTGGGCGGACAGGTGGGGAGCTGTTTTTT; CDR3aa: CASSFGRTGGELFF
d_gene: TRBD2; j_gene: TRBJ2-1; len: 14; abundance: .; v_gene: TRBV29-1; CDR3nt: TGCAGCGTTGTAAGCGGGGGCCCTTACAATGAGCAGTTCTTC; CDR3aa: CSVVSGGPYNEQFF
d_gene: .; j_gene: TRBJ2-6; len: 16; abundance: .; v_gene: TRBV18; CDR3nt: TGTGCCAGCTCACAGCAGGGGATCCCTGGGGCCAACGTCCTGACTTTC; CDR3aa: CASSQQGIPGANVLTF
d_gene: TRBD1; j_gene: TRBJ2-2; len: 15; abundance: .; v_gene: TRBV25-1; CDR3nt: TGTGCCAGCAGTAAGGGACAGGGGGACTGGGGGGAGCTGTTTTTT; CDR3aa: CASSKGQGDWGELFF
d_gene: .; j_gene: TRBJ2-5; len: 14; abundance: .; v_gene: TRBV30; CDR3nt: TGTGCCTGGAGTGTCGGGAGAAACCTGGGGACCCAGTACTTC; CDR3aa: CAWSVGRNLGTQYF
d_gene: .; j_gene: TRBJ2-3; len: 13; abundance: .; v_gene: TRBV5-4; CDR3nt: TGTGCCAGCAGCTTGACGGGATCCGATACGCAGTATTTT; CDR3aa: CASSLTGSDTQYF
d_gene: TRBD1; j_gene: TRBJ2-7; len: 14; abundance: few; v_gene: TRBV28; CDR3nt: TGTGCCAGCAGTACGGGACAGGGACCTACCGAGCAGTACTTC; CDR3aa: CASSTGQGPTEQYF
d_gene: TRBD2; j_gene: TRBJ2-3; len: 17; abundance: once; v_gene: TRBV19; CDR3nt: TGTGCCAGTAGTATAGGAGGAGGCGGGAGGGCCACAGATACGCAGTATTTT; CDR3aa: CASSIGGGGRATDTQYF
d_gene: .; j_gene: TRBJ1-6; len: 14; abundance: .; v_gene: TRBV27; CDR3nt: TGTGCCAGCAGTTTAGGGCAGCCGAATTCACCCCTCCACTTT; CDR3aa: CASSLGQPNSPLHF
d_gene: TRBD1; j_gene: TRBJ2-7; len: 18; abundance: .; v_gene: TRBV5-6; CDR3nt: TGTGCCAGCAGCCTGCTGACCCTGGACAGGGATATCGATCACGAGCAGTACTTC; CDR3aa: CASSLLTLDRDIDHEQYF
d_gene: TRBD1; j_gene: TRBJ2-7; len: 14; abundance: .; v_gene: TRBV10-3; CDR3nt: TGTGCCATCGGAAACCGGGACAGGGGCGACGAGCAGTACTTC; CDR3aa: CAIGNRDRGDEQYF
d_gene: TRBD1; j_gene: TRBJ1-4; len: 17; abundance: .; v_gene: TRBV5-1; CDR3nt: TGCGCCAGCAGCTCTACAGGGGGATTGGCGGCTAATGAAAAACTGTTTTTT; CDR3aa: CASSSTGGLAANEKLFF
d_gene: .; j_gene: TRBJ2-7; len: 16; abundance: .; v_gene: TRBV21-1; CDR3nt: TGTGCCAGCAGCAAACTCGGCGGGACCGGTCCGGGGGAGCAGTACTTC; CDR3aa: CASSKLGGTGPGEQYF
d_gene: .; j_gene: TRBJ1-5; len: 15; abundance: .; v_gene: TRBV7-9; CDR3nt: TGTGCCAGCAGCTTACGGCCCCGGGGGGATCAGCCCCAGCATTTT; CDR3aa: CASSLRPRGDQPQHF
d_gene: .; j_gene: TRBJ1-2; len: 14; abundance: .; v_gene: TRBV27; CDR3nt: TGTGCCAGCAGTTTATCCTTCCAGGGAAATGGCTACACCTTC; CDR3aa: CASSLSFQGNGYTF
d_gene: TRBD1; j_gene: TRBJ1-2; len: 13; abundance: .; v_gene: TRBV7-2; CDR3nt: TGTGCCAGCAGCCCCGGGACAGGGGCTGGCTACACCTTC; CDR3aa: CASSPGTGAGYTF
d_gene: .; j_gene: TRBJ1-1; len: 12; abundance: .; v_gene: TRBV5-1; CDR3nt: TGCGCCAGCAGCTTGAGCTCGACTGAAGCTTTCTTT; CDR3aa: CASSLSSTEAFF
d_gene: TRBD2; j_gene: TRBJ2-2; len: 15; abundance: .; v_gene: TRBV5-4; CDR3nt: TGTGCCAGCAGCTTGAGCGGGAGGAACACCGGGGAGCTGTTTTTT; CDR3aa: CASSLSGRNTGELFF
d_gene: TRBD1; j_gene: TRBJ2-7; len: 16; abundance: .; v_gene: TRBV28; CDR3nt: TGTGCCAGCAGTTCTGCGGGACAGGGCTCGGGATACGAGCAGTACTTC; CDR3aa: CASSSAGQGSGYEQYF
d_gene: .; j_gene: TRBJ2-6; len: 18; abundance: .; v_gene: TRBV19; CDR3nt: TGTGCCAGTAGTATAATAACAGGGACCTACTCTGGGGCCAACGTCCTGACTTTC; CDR3aa: CASSIITGTYSGANVLTF
d_gene: .; j_gene: TRBJ2-1; len: 17; abundance: .; v_gene: TRBV9; CDR3nt: TGTGCCAGCAGCGTAGAGGTGAACGGGAGGGGGCTTAATGAGCAGTTCTTC; CDR3aa: CASSVEVNGRGLNEQFF
d_gene: TRBD1; j_gene: TRBJ2-3; len: 19; abundance: .; v_gene: TRBV3-1/TRBV3-2; CDR3nt: TGTGCCAGCAAGGGGACAGGGCTTGAAAGCGCCGCGTCCACAGATACGCAGTATTTT; CDR3aa: CASKGTGLESAASTDTQYF
d_gene: TRBD1; j_gene: TRBJ2-7; len: 15; abundance: once; v_gene: TRBV9; CDR3nt: TGTGCCAGCACTAAGGGGGCAGGAAGCTCCTACGAGCAGTACTTC; CDR3aa: CASTKGAGSSYEQYF
d_gene: .; j_gene: TRBJ2-1; len: 17; abundance: once; v_gene: TRBV9; CDR3nt: TGTGCCAGCAGCGTAGTGGGGTCTAGCGCCCACTACAATGAGCAGTTCTTC; CDR3aa: CASSVVGSSAHYNEQFF
d_gene: .; j_gene: TRBJ2-7; len: 13; abundance: .; v_gene: TRBV7-9; CDR3nt: TGTGCCAGCAGCACCCCCCAGTCTCCAGAGCAGTACTTC; CDR3aa: CASSTPQSPEQYF
d_gene: TRBD2; j_gene: TRBJ2-5; len: 15; abundance: .; v_gene: TRBV24-1; CDR3nt: TGTGCCACCAGTCCGGGCGGGAGGGCCCCGGAGACCCAGTACTTC; CDR3aa: CATSPGGRAPETQYF
d_gene: .; j_gene: TRBJ2-2; len: 12; abundance: .; v_gene: TRBV11-3; CDR3nt: TGTGCCAGCAGCCCTCACACCGGGGAGCTGTTTTTT; CDR3aa: CASSPHTGELFF
d_gene: .; j_gene: TRBJ2-7; len: 13; abundance: once; v_gene: TRBV5-4; CDR3nt: TGTGCCAGCAGCTTGGCCGGGGTACACGAGCAGTACTTC; CDR3aa: CASSLAGVHEQYF
d_gene: .; j_gene: TRBJ2-1; len: 16; abundance: .; v_gene: TRBV5-6; CDR3nt: TGTGCCAGCAGCTTGGGGGGCGGAGGGATATACAATGAGCAGTTCTTC; CDR3aa: CASSLGGGGIYNEQFF
d_gene: TRBD2; j_gene: TRBJ2-7; len: 15; abundance: .; v_gene: TRBV29-1; CDR3nt: TGCAGCGTGGGGAGGGGCTCTGAGAGCTCCTACGAGCAGTACTTC; CDR3aa: CSVGRGSESSYEQYF
d_gene: .; j_gene: TRBJ2-7; len: 16; abundance: few; v_gene: TRBV21-1; CDR3nt: TGTGCCAGCAGCAATTTTGGGGGCGCAGGGGGGTACGAGCAGTACTTC; CDR3aa: CASSNFGGAGGYEQYF
d_gene: TRBD1; j_gene: TRBJ2-7; len: 13; abundance: few; v_gene: TRBV28; CDR3nt: TGTGCCAGCAGAGGACAGGGCTTAGTCGAGCAGTACTTC; CDR3aa: CASRGQGLVEQYF
d_gene: TRBD1; j_gene: TRBJ1-5; len: 15; abundance: .; v_gene: TRBV19; CDR3nt: TGTGCCAGTAGACAAACAGGGGCAGGCAATCAGCCCCAGCATTTT; CDR3aa: CASRQTGAGNQPQHF
d_gene: .; j_gene: TRBJ2-7; len: 17; abundance: .; v_gene: TRBV27; CDR3nt: TGTGCCAGCAGCCGACTCAAGACAGGCTGGGACCCCTACGAGCAGTACTTC; CDR3aa: CASSRLKTGWDPYEQYF
d_gene: .; j_gene: TRBJ2-1; len: 13; abundance: .; v_gene: TRBV7-9; CDR3nt: TGTGCCAGCAGCTTAATTCGAGCGAATGAGCAGTTCTTC; CDR3aa: CASSLIRANEQFF
d_gene: .; j_gene: TRBJ2-7; len: 15; abundance: .; v_gene: TRBV5-1; CDR3nt: TGCGCCAGCAGCTTGAAGGGGGGGGGCCCCTACGAGCAGTACTTC; CDR3aa: CASSLKGGGPYEQYF
d_gene: .; j_gene: TRBJ2-3; len: 14; abundance: .; v_gene: TRBV5-4; CDR3nt: TGTGCCAGCAGCCCCTATTTTTCCGCAGATACGCAGTATTTT; CDR3aa: CASSPYFSADTQYF
d_gene: TRBD2; j_gene: TRBJ2-5; len: 14; abundance: few; v_gene: TRBV7-9; CDR3nt: TGTGCCAGCTCCGGGGGGGGAGCGGTAGAGACCCAGTACTTC; CDR3aa: CASSGGGAVETQYF
d_gene: TRBD1; j_gene: TRBJ1-1; len: 14; abundance: .; v_gene: TRBV11-2; CDR3nt: TGTGCCAGCAGCTTCGGGACAGGGGGTTTGGGAGCTTTCTTT; CDR3aa: CASSFGTGGLGAFF
d_gene: .; j_gene: TRBJ1-1; len: 14; abundance: .; v_gene: TRBV6-1; CDR3nt: TGTGCCAGCAGTGAGGCGGGGGAGAGCACTGAAGCTTTCTTT; CDR3aa: CASSEAGESTEAFF
d_gene: TRBD2; j_gene: TRBJ2-1; len: 15; abundance: many; v_gene: TRBV19; CDR3nt: TGTGCCAGTAGTCCCTCGGGAGCGGGGGACAATGAGCAGTTCTTC; CDR3aa: CASSPSGAGDNEQFF
d_gene: .; j_gene: TRBJ2-7; len: 15; abundance: .; v_gene: TRBV4-1; CDR3nt: TGCGCCAGCAGCCAATCTGACACCCGGGACTACGAGCAGTACTTC; CDR3aa: CASSQSDTRDYEQYF
d_gene: .; j_gene: TRBJ1-4; len: 13; abundance: .; v_gene: TRBV29-1; CDR3nt: TGCAGCGTGGGCAGGGAAGAGGGCGAAAAACTGTTTTTT; CDR3aa: CSVGREEGEKLFF
d_gene: .; j_gene: TRBJ2-7; len: 11; abundance: .; v_gene: TRBV6-5; CDR3nt: TGTGCCAGCGGGGGCGGGTACGAGCAGTACTTC; CDR3aa: CASGGGYEQYF
d_gene: TRBD1; j_gene: TRBJ2-7; len: 17; abundance: .; v_gene: TRBV19; CDR3nt: TGTGCCAGTAGTAGCTTAACAGGGGGCGAGTCTCGGGGCGAGCAGTACTTC; CDR3aa: CASSSLTGGESRGEQYF
d_gene: TRBD1; j_gene: TRBJ1-5; len: 15; abundance: .; v_gene: TRBV9; CDR3nt: TGTGCCAGCAGCGTGGAGGGACAGGGTAATCAGCCCCAGCATTTT; CDR3aa: CASSVEGQGNQPQHF
d_gene: TRBD1; j_gene: TRBJ2-5; len: 13; abundance: .; v_gene: TRBV30; CDR3nt: TGTGCCTGGAGCCGGGACAGGGGAGAGACCCAGTACTTC; CDR3aa: CAWSRDRGETQYF